This is a list of T cell receptor beta chains from one sample in a study of T cell responses to AZD1222 COVID-19 vaccine. Measured with immunoSEQ multiplex PCR; TCRdb has only the in-frame clones, and not every one. The table lists tens of thousands of clones, over 65% of them singletons, with about 25% in the top ten. The sample was peripheral blood, taken 28 days after the second dose of the MenACWY control vaccine. Receptors originate from an adult who received the MenACWY meningococcal vaccine as a control. The CDR3 runs from the conserved cysteine through the conserved F or W. Each record gives: V gene, clone size, J gene, D gene, CDR3 protein, CDR3 DNA. D genes are given only for firm matches. The size field is filled for only some rows; it gives once, few, many or a size class.

V gene: TRBV25-1; clone size: -; J gene: TRBJ1-6; D gene: -; CDR3 protein: CASSPALGNSPLHF; CDR3 DNA: TGTGCCAGCAGTCCAGCCCTGGGCAATTCACCCCTCCACTTT
V gene: TRBV5-4; clone size: -; J gene: TRBJ2-1; D gene: -; CDR3 protein: CASSWGRKSSYNEQFF; CDR3 DNA: TGTGCCAGCAGCTGGGGCCGAAAAAGCTCCTACAATGAGCAGTTCTTC
V gene: TRBV12-3/TRBV12-4; clone size: -; J gene: TRBJ2-1; D gene: -; CDR3 protein: CASSFRKNEQFF; CDR3 DNA: TGTGCCAGCAGTTTTAGGAAGAATGAGCAGTTCTTC
V gene: TRBV28; clone size: -; J gene: TRBJ1-5; D gene: -; CDR3 protein: CASTPGRRVNQPQHF; CDR3 DNA: TGTGCCAGCACCCCGGGACGAAGGGTCAATCAGCCCCAGCATTTT
V gene: TRBV5-4; clone size: -; J gene: TRBJ2-3; D gene: TRBD2; CDR3 protein: CASRFSGGSTDTQYF; CDR3 DNA: TGTGCCAGCAGATTTAGCGGGGGTAGCACAGATACGCAGTATTTT
V gene: TRBV6-5; clone size: -; J gene: TRBJ1-1; D gene: TRBD1; CDR3 protein: CASTDRATEAFF; CDR3 DNA: TGTGCCAGCACCGACAGGGCCACTGAAGCTTTCTTT
V gene: TRBV28; clone size: once; J gene: TRBJ1-1; D gene: TRBD1; CDR3 protein: CASRITGGIEAFF; CDR3 DNA: TGTGCCAGCAGGATTACAGGGGGCATAGAAGCTTTCTTT
V gene: TRBV24-1; clone size: -; J gene: TRBJ2-1; D gene: TRBD2; CDR3 protein: CATSVASGGSSYNEQFF; CDR3 DNA: TGTGCCACCAGTGTGGCTAGCGGGGGAAGCTCCTACAATGAGCAGTTCTTC
V gene: TRBV11-2; clone size: -; J gene: TRBJ1-4; D gene: TRBD1; CDR3 protein: CASSSGQGSEKLFF; CDR3 DNA: TGTGCCAGCAGTTCTGGACAGGGGAGTGAAAAACTGTTTTTT
V gene: TRBV30; clone size: -; J gene: TRBJ2-5; D gene: -; CDR3 protein: CAWSIRAAKETQYF; CDR3 DNA: TGTGCCTGGAGTATTAGGGCTGCTAAAGAGACCCAGTACTTC
V gene: TRBV2; clone size: once; J gene: TRBJ1-2; D gene: -; CDR3 protein: CASRAGSTFGYTF; CDR3 DNA: TGTGCCAGCAGAGCCGGGAGTACTTTTGGCTACACCTTC
V gene: TRBV11-2; clone size: once; J gene: TRBJ2-7; D gene: -; CDR3 protein: CASSGQLYEQYF; CDR3 DNA: TGTGCCAGCAGTGGACAACTCTACGAGCAGTACTTC
V gene: TRBV2; clone size: once; J gene: TRBJ2-1; D gene: -; CDR3 protein: CASSEGRTEQFF; CDR3 DNA: TGTGCCAGCAGTGAAGGACGTACCGAGCAGTTCTTC
V gene: TRBV7-8; clone size: -; J gene: TRBJ1-4; D gene: TRBD1; CDR3 protein: CASSLVRHRGRNEKLFF; CDR3 DNA: TGTGCCAGCAGCTTAGTCCGTCACAGGGGGAGGAATGAAAAACTGTTTTTT
V gene: TRBV7-2; clone size: -; J gene: TRBJ2-2; D gene: TRBD2; CDR3 protein: CASSLAGTSGVVNGELFF; CDR3 DNA: TGTGCCAGCAGCTTAGCGGGGACTAGCGGGGTTGTTAACGGGGAGCTGTTTTTT
V gene: TRBV2; clone size: -; J gene: TRBJ2-1; D gene: TRBD1; CDR3 protein: CASAPTGINEQFF; CDR3 DNA: TGTGCCAGCGCCCCGACAGGGATCAATGAGCAGTTCTTC
V gene: TRBV11-2; clone size: few; J gene: TRBJ1-1; D gene: -; CDR3 protein: CASSGNRRRTEAFF; CDR3 DNA: TGTGCCAGCAGCGGGAACAGGAGGAGGACTGAAGCTTTCTTT
V gene: TRBV5-8; clone size: -; J gene: TRBJ2-1; D gene: TRBD2; CDR3 protein: CASSPWGRGDEQFF; CDR3 DNA: TGTGCCAGCAGCCCCTGGGGGAGGGGCGATGAGCAGTTCTTC
V gene: TRBV11-1; clone size: -; J gene: TRBJ2-1; D gene: TRBD1; CDR3 protein: CASRTGQGVYNEQFF; CDR3 DNA: TGTGCCAGCAGAACGGGACAGGGGGTTTACAATGAGCAGTTCTTC
V gene: TRBV7-9; clone size: -; J gene: TRBJ2-5; D gene: -; CDR3 protein: CASSLAQGEEETQYF; CDR3 DNA: TGTGCCAGCAGCTTAGCGCAGGGTGAAGAAGAGACCCAGTACTTC
V gene: TRBV7-9; clone size: -; J gene: TRBJ2-1; D gene: -; CDR3 protein: CASSIDANNEQFF; CDR3 DNA: TGTGCCAGCAGTATTGACGCTAACAATGAGCAGTTCTTC
V gene: TRBV7-9; clone size: -; J gene: TRBJ1-1; D gene: TRBD1; CDR3 protein: CASSAGTGPPEAFF; CDR3 DNA: TGTGCCAGCAGCGCCGGGACAGGCCCCCCTGAAGCTTTCTTT
V gene: TRBV7-3; clone size: once; J gene: TRBJ2-7; D gene: -; CDR3 protein: CASSTPASVMHEQYF; CDR3 DNA: TGTGCCAGCAGCACACCGGCTAGCGTCATGCACGAGCAGTACTTC
V gene: TRBV19; clone size: -; J gene: TRBJ1-6; D gene: -; CDR3 protein: CASSTRTDRIPYSPLHF; CDR3 DNA: TGTGCCAGTAGTACCCGGACAGACCGAATTCCCTATTCACCCCTCCACTTT
V gene: TRBV29-1; clone size: -; J gene: TRBJ2-1; D gene: -; CDR3 protein: CSIYADSLMRQFF; CDR3 DNA: TGCAGCATATATGCGGACAGTTTAATGAGACAGTTCTTC
V gene: TRBV19; clone size: once; J gene: TRBJ1-2; D gene: -; CDR3 protein: CATKGWTNYGYTF; CDR3 DNA: TGTGCCACCAAAGGGTGGACCAACTATGGCTACACCTTC
V gene: TRBV6-2/TRBV6-3; clone size: -; J gene: TRBJ2-7; D gene: -; CDR3 protein: CASSYSSGEYEQYF; CDR3 DNA: TGTGCCAGCAGTTACTCCAGCGGCGAGTACGAGCAGTACTTC
V gene: TRBV19; clone size: -; J gene: TRBJ1-5; D gene: -; CDR3 protein: CASSHRAGNQPQHF; CDR3 DNA: TGTGCCAGTAGCCACAGGGCGGGAAATCAGCCCCAGCATTTT
V gene: TRBV2; clone size: few; J gene: TRBJ2-3; D gene: -; CDR3 protein: CASSEGRVPNTDTQYF; CDR3 DNA: TGTGCCAGCAGTGAAGGTCGGGTCCCTAACACAGATACGCAGTATTTT
V gene: TRBV7-9; clone size: few; J gene: TRBJ2-1; D gene: TRBD1; CDR3 protein: CASSLGQGVFF; CDR3 DNA: TGTGCCAGCAGCTTAGGACAGGGTGTGTTCTTC
V gene: TRBV6-5; clone size: -; J gene: TRBJ1-1; D gene: -; CDR3 protein: CASRPLDFGGTEAFF; CDR3 DNA: TGTGCCAGCAGACCTCTAGACTTCGGGGGGACTGAAGCTTTCTTT
V gene: TRBV19; clone size: few; J gene: TRBJ2-7; D gene: -; CDR3 protein: CASSPTKVLFPYEQYF; CDR3 DNA: TGTGCCAGTAGCCCCACCAAGGTCCTGTTCCCCTACGAGCAGTACTTC
V gene: TRBV5-1; clone size: -; J gene: TRBJ2-5; D gene: -; CDR3 protein: CASGGGNEETQYF; CDR3 DNA: TGCGCCAGCGGAGGGGGAAACGAAGAGACCCAGTACTTC
V gene: TRBV27; clone size: once; J gene: TRBJ1-4; D gene: TRBD1; CDR3 protein: CASSSYRGANEKLFF; CDR3 DNA: TGTGCCAGCAGTTCGTACAGGGGAGCTAATGAAAAACTGTTTTTT
V gene: TRBV9; clone size: -; J gene: TRBJ2-2; D gene: -; CDR3 protein: CASSVGQGRGGELFF; CDR3 DNA: TGTGCCAGCAGCGTTGGCCAGGGAAGAGGCGGGGAGCTGTTTTTT
V gene: TRBV2; clone size: few; J gene: TRBJ1-2; D gene: -; CDR3 protein: CASSDGVRGYTF; CDR3 DNA: TGTGCCAGCAGTGACGGGGTGCGTGGCTACACCTTC
V gene: TRBV7-9; clone size: -; J gene: TRBJ2-5; D gene: -; CDR3 protein: CATRGWEAQTQYF; CDR3 DNA: TGTGCTACAAGAGGATGGGAGGCTCAGACCCAGTACTTC
V gene: TRBV7-2; clone size: -; J gene: TRBJ2-1; D gene: -; CDR3 protein: CASSLMRLGEQFF; CDR3 DNA: TGTGCCAGCAGCTTAATGCGGCTAGGTGAGCAGTTCTTC
V gene: TRBV15; clone size: -; J gene: TRBJ2-3; D gene: -; CDR3 protein: CATSRERYRSTDTQYF; CDR3 DNA: TGTGCCACCAGCAGAGAGCGGTACCGTAGCACAGATACGCAGTATTTT
V gene: TRBV11-2; clone size: -; J gene: TRBJ2-2; D gene: -; CDR3 protein: CASSLLVRSGELFF; CDR3 DNA: TGTGCCAGCAGCTTACTTGTGAGGTCCGGGGAGCTGTTTTTT
V gene: TRBV25-1; clone size: few; J gene: TRBJ1-2; D gene: -; CDR3 protein: CASSESGGPKSSGYTF; CDR3 DNA: TGTGCCAGCAGTGAATCTGGGGGGCCAAAGAGTAGTGGCTACACCTTC
V gene: TRBV7-8; clone size: -; J gene: TRBJ2-1; D gene: -; CDR3 protein: CASRPTRGYNEQFF; CDR3 DNA: TGTGCCAGCAGACCGACTAGGGGGTACAATGAGCAGTTCTTC
V gene: TRBV4-1; clone size: once; J gene: TRBJ1-2; D gene: -; CDR3 protein: CASSQDPKNYGYTF; CDR3 DNA: TGCGCCAGCAGCCAAGATCCCAAGAACTATGGCTACACCTTC
V gene: TRBV6-5; clone size: -; J gene: TRBJ1-1; D gene: -; CDR3 protein: CASSPGLLMNTEAFF; CDR3 DNA: TGTGCCAGCAGTCCAGGGTTACTCATGAACACTGAAGCTTTCTTT
V gene: TRBV7-2; clone size: -; J gene: TRBJ2-7; D gene: TRBD2; CDR3 protein: CASSPLAGERHEQYF; CDR3 DNA: TGTGCCAGCAGCCCTCTAGCGGGGGAGCGACACGAGCAGTACTTC
V gene: TRBV20-1; clone size: -; J gene: TRBJ2-1; D gene: -; CDR3 protein: CSASRGWNEQFF; CDR3 DNA: TGCAGTGCTAGTAGGGGCTGGAATGAGCAGTTCTTC
V gene: TRBV27; clone size: -; J gene: TRBJ2-3; D gene: -; CDR3 protein: CASSLLGFGGTDTQYF; CDR3 DNA: TGTGCCAGCAGTTTATTAGGCTTTGGGGGCACAGATACGCAGTATTTT
V gene: TRBV28; clone size: -; J gene: TRBJ1-5; D gene: -; CDR3 protein: CASSLSGINQPQHF; CDR3 DNA: TGTGCCAGCAGTCTCTCAGGGATTAATCAGCCCCAGCATTTT
V gene: TRBV11-2; clone size: -; J gene: TRBJ2-1; D gene: TRBD2; CDR3 protein: CASSSTSGGDYIEQFF; CDR3 DNA: TGTGCCAGCAGCTCAACTAGCGGGGGAGACTACATTGAGCAGTTCTTC
V gene: TRBV6-5; clone size: -; J gene: TRBJ1-2; D gene: -; CDR3 protein: CASGDNYGYTF; CDR3 DNA: TGTGCCAGCGGGGACAACTATGGCTACACCTTC
V gene: TRBV10-3; clone size: -; J gene: TRBJ2-1; D gene: -; CDR3 protein: CAISKQAESSYNEQFF; CDR3 DNA: TGTGCCATCAGTAAGCAAGCGGAGAGCTCCTACAATGAGCAGTTCTTC
V gene: TRBV6-1; clone size: -; J gene: TRBJ2-7; D gene: TRBD1; CDR3 protein: CASSELQGANSYEQYF; CDR3 DNA: TGTGCCAGCAGTGAACTCCAGGGGGCCAATTCCTACGAGCAGTACTTC
V gene: TRBV12-3/TRBV12-4; clone size: -; J gene: TRBJ1-1; D gene: -; CDR3 protein: CASSSPSNTEAFF; CDR3 DNA: TGTGCCAGCAGTTCCCCCTCGAACACTGAAGCTTTCTTT
V gene: TRBV30; clone size: -; J gene: TRBJ1-1; D gene: TRBD1; CDR3 protein: CAWLRTGEAFF; CDR3 DNA: TGTGCCTGGCTTAGGACAGGTGAAGCTTTCTTT